This T cell receptor beta chain is from a study of cytomegalovirus exposure and HLA in healthy donors. This CDR3 region has 18 residues. CDR1 KGHSH and CDR2 LQKENI come from the germline V gene. With respect to this clone: At one end, the junction sequence differs from germline, possibly due to a read error.

Primers for the PCR totalled 60 Vbeta and 13 Jbeta. Some clones are missing from TCRdb's copy, which holds only in-frame ones; the method was immunoSEQ multiplex PCR. The data show over 100,000 clones, with about two thirds seen just once and 4.2% held by the top ten. The sample taken for sequencing was PBMCs. This receptor was identified in a man aged 45-60 years in good health and CMV-seropositive. The chain joins TRBV18 to TRBJ1-2, with 8 bases lining up with TRBD1. This CDR3 reads CEESPDLRGHLRSYGYTF. CDR3 nucleotides: TGCGAAGAGTCGCCCGATCTCAGGGGGCACCTACGATCCTATGGCTACACCTTC. Filled out from reference TRBV18 and TRBJ1-2, the complete variable domain reads NAGVMQNPRHLVRRRGQEARLRCSPMKGHSHVYWYRQLPEEGLKFMVYLQKENIIDESGMPKERFSAEFPKEGPSILRIQQVVRGDSAAYFCEESPDLRGHLRSYGYTFGSGTRLTVV.